This TCR beta chain was retrieved from a study of blood T cell repertoires in COVID-19. Study details: Samples came from the United States, Italy and Spain, spanning acute and convalescent COVID-19. The cDNA or gDNA used as material had been derived from T cells, B-cell-depleted T cells, or PBMCs.

Under the authors' procedure: Amplifying reference gene primers gave estimates of nucleated cell counts. Only in-frame clones appear in the TCRdb table, and some are missing; sequencing was by immunoSEQ multiplex PCR. V, J and clone size derive from that table, while D and trimming were established from the DNA sequence. The table has approximately 280,000 clones, approximately 91% seen once. Losses at the gene ends were 3 bases for V and 2 bases for J; bases not matched to a gene: 6. The germline V gene encodes CDR1 SGHNT and CDR2 YYREEE (reference sequence). This CDR3 comprises 15 residues. This TCR was sampled from a man in his fifties with acute or convalescent COVID-19. The gene calls are TRBV5-4 and TRBJ2-7; 9 bases agree with TRBD1. Sequenced material: peripheral blood. Here the CDR3 DNA reads TGTGCCAGCAGCTCCAGGACAGGGGCCACCTACGAGCAGTACTTC. Its translation: CASSSRTGATYEQYF.